A single sample is the source of the 10 T cell receptor beta chains below, sequenced in a study of long-term antiretroviral therapy in people with HIV (dated by TCRdb to about 2022). The immunoSEQ hsTCRB v3.0 assay was used at survey level resolution to sequence the TRB variable region. TCRdb limited this immuneACCESS table to in-frame rearrangements with V and J called. A share of clones is missing; checked studies link under half to unresolved V genes, and the rest is unexplained. This sample lists under 35,000 clones; roughly 87% were detected once. Together, the top ten hold around 13% of the sample. Material: unsorted PBMCs, obtained 1.1 years after starting antiretroviral therapy. The source of these receptors is a man younger than 30 with HIV.

The chain joins TRBV5-4 to TRBJ1-4, with 7 bases identical to TRBD1. Trimming cost V 3 bases and J 7 bases; bases outside gene matches: 6. CDR3 length: 14 residues. CDR1 and CDR2 from the germline V gene are SGHNT and YYREEE (reference sequence). The CDR3 sequence is CASSSGTEFEKLFF. CDR3 nucleotides: TGTGCCAGCAGCTCCGGGACAGAGTTTGAAAAACTGTTTTTT.

The gene calls are TRBV28 and TRBJ2-7; perhaps TRBD2 as D (5 bases). This CDR3 is 14 amino acids long. CDR1 and CDR2 from the germline V gene are MDHEN and SYDVKM. V was pared by 3 bases and J by 0 bases, with 9 bases between. For the CDR3, the DNA is TGTGCCAGCAGTTTGTGGGAGACCTCCTACGAGCAGTACTTC. Its translation is CASSLWETSYEQYF.

The CDR3 here is CASNGLAGDNTGELFF. In nucleotides, the CDR3 is TGTGCCAGCAACGGACTAGCGGGAGATAACACCGGGGAGCTGTTTTTT. The V call is TRBV4-2, the J call TRBJ2-2, with 13 bases aligning to TRBD2. Germline CDR1 and CDR2: LGHNA and YNFKEQ. CDR3 length equals 16 residues. The V and J ends lost 7 bases and 2 bases, in that order; junction bases with no gene match: 4.

This clone was counted once. The chain carries TRBV27 and TRBJ2-1; D is unresolved. The CDR3 spans 17 residues. From germline, CDR1 is MNHEY and CDR2 SMNVEV (reference sequence). V shed 6 bases and J shed 6 bases, with 24 bases lying between them. CDR3 DNA: TGTGCCAGCAGCAATCTACCACTTCGTAATAGGGCCAATGAGCAGTTCTTC. Translating it yields CASSNLPLRNRANEQFF.

As DNA, the CDR3 is TGTGCCAGCAGTTTTTCACCCAAAAAGCCCCAGCATTTT. This translates into CASSFSPKKPQHF. J is TRBJ1-5 and V is TRBV27; D ambiguous. Trimming pared 3 bases from V and 8 bases from J, leaving 11 bases between. The CDR3 is 13 residues long. Per the germline V gene, CDR1 is MNHEY and CDR2 is SMNVEV (reference sequence).

J is TRBJ2-3 and V is TRBV2; D is unresolved. V was trimmed by 8 bases and J by 9 bases, leaving 15 bases between them. CDR1 and CDR2 (germline): SNHLY, FYNNEI. The CDR3 runs to 12 residues. DNA for the CDR3: TGTGCCAGCCGGACGTCCACTGGGACGCAGTATTTT. Its protein product is CASRTSTGTQYF.

The chain links TRBV29-1 to TRBJ2-1, with 8 bases identical to TRBD2. The CDR3 has 14 amino acids. The germline gives CDR1 SQVTM, CDR2 ANQGSEA. Germline trimming cut 1 base from V and 10 bases from J; bases unmatched to any gene: 9. The CDR3 reads CSVEGSGRMGEQFF. DNA of the CDR3: TGCAGCGTTGAAGGGAGCGGGAGAATGGGGGAGCAGTTCTTC.

This chain uses TRBV6-1 with TRBJ2-3; D gene ambiguous. CDR1 and CDR2 (germline): MNHNS, SASEGT. Between the trimmed V and J ends, which lost 9 bases and 2 bases, there was a span of 3 bases. The CDR3 runs 10 residues. CDR3 sequence: CARATDTQYF. The DNA of the CDR3 is TGTGCCAGAGCCACAGATACGCAGTATTTT.

V and J are TRBV4-2 and TRBJ1-1; 10 bases are a match to TRBD1. Germline V CDR1 and CDR2: LGHNA, YNFKEQ. The CDR3 extends over 17 amino acids. Trimming removed 0 bases from V and 0 bases from J; junction bases left unmatched: 4. The CDR3 region has the DNA TGTGCCAGCAGCCAAGAACTGGGACAGGGGATGAACACTGAAGCTTTCTTT. Amino acids: CASSQELGQGMNTEAFF.

This rearrangement joins TRBV19 to TRBJ1-6; D call uncertain. Germline V gives CDR1 LNHDA, CDR2 SQIVND (reference sequence). The V gene lost 3 bases and the J gene lost 10 bases, with 10 bases spanning the gap. The CDR3 totals 13 residues. The CDR3 sequence is CASSMGLGSPLHF. The CDR3 nucleotides read TGTGCCAGTAGTATGGGCCTTGGGTCACCCCTCCACTTT.